Listed here are 16 T cell receptor beta chains from one sample, sequenced in a study of T cell responses to AZD1222 COVID-19 vaccine. Only in-frame clones appear in the TCRdb table, and some are missing; sequencing was by immunoSEQ multiplex PCR. This table has 100,000 to 150,000 clones, 80% to 90% appearing once. The sample in question was peripheral blood, obtained on day 0 of AZD1222 vaccination. The receptors shown here come from an adult in good health.

The chain links TRBV28 to TRBJ2-7; possibly TRBD1 for D (6 bases). Between the trimmed V and J ends, which lost 7 bases and 0 bases, there was a span of 13 bases. Looked up from germline, CDR1 is MDHEN and CDR2 is SYDVKM. The CDR3 covers 14 residues. In DNA, the CDR3 is TGTGCCAGCATATCAGACAGGTCCTCCTACGAGCAGTACTTC. Encoded protein: CASISDRSSYEQYF.

The chain uses TRBV21-1 and TRBJ2-7; the table's D call, TRBD1, was not checked against the DNA. TRBV21-1 counts as a pseudogene. The CDR3 runs to 13 residues. In DNA, the CDR3 is TGTGCCAGCAGCGGGAAGGACAGGGAAGAGCAGTACTTC. Encoded protein: CASSGKDREEQYF.

This sequence joins TRBV5-1 and TRBJ1-1; 7 nucleotides agree with TRBD1. V shed 4 bases and J 2 bases; nucleotides not matched to a gene: 2. Looked up from germline, CDR1 is SGHRS and CDR2 is YFSETQ. This CDR3 has 13 amino acids. This chain's CDR3 is CASSGQVNTEAFF. The CDR3 nucleotides are TGCGCCAGCAGCGGACAGGTTAACACTGAAGCTTTCTTT.

CDR3 DNA sequence: TGCAGCGTCGGGGGAAATACGCAGTATTTT. This gives the protein CSVGGNTQYF. The V and J genes are TRBV29-1 and TRBJ2-3; D is perhaps TRBD2 (6 bases). This CDR3 comprises 10 residues. The V gene's germline CDR1 is SQVTM and CDR2 ANQGSEA. V was pared by 6 bases and J by 7 bases, with 8 bases between.

This chain connects TRBV4-3 to TRBJ2-2; D ambiguous. The germline CDR1 and CDR2 sequences are LGHNA and YSLEER. Trimming shortened V by 4 bases and J by 6 bases, and 18 bases separated the two germline ends. There are 16 residues in the CDR3. CDR3 in DNA: TGCGCCAGCAGCCGGTCACAGAGGTCGGTGGCCGGGGAGCTGTTTTTT. As protein: CASSRSQRSVAGELFF.

The chain carries TRBV2 and TRBJ1-4; TRBD1 aligns across 7 bases. Unmatched junction bases numbered 6, after V lost 4 bases and J lost 4 bases. CDR3 length: 15 amino acids. Germline V gives CDR1 SNHLY, CDR2 FYNNEI. CDR3 in amino acids: CASSARGQVNEKLFF. The CDR3 DNA is TGTGCCAGCAGTGCTCGCGGACAGGTTAATGAAAAACTGTTTTTT. The entire variable domain, with the rest obtained from reference TRBV2 and TRBJ1-4, is as follows: EPEVTQTPSHQVTQMGQEVILRCVPISNHLYFYWYRQILGQKVEFLVSFYNNEISEKSEIFDDQFSVERPDGSNFTLKIRSTKLEDSAMYFCASSARGQVNEKLFFGSGTQLSVL.

J is TRBJ2-7 and V is TRBV5-4; 9 bases are shared with TRBD1. V was clipped by 4 bases and J by 3 bases; unmatched bases: 5. This CDR3 region has 14 residues. Per germline, CDR1 SGHNT and CDR2 YYREEE (reference sequence). The CDR3 region is CASSGGTGIYEQYF. DNA for the CDR3: TGTGCCAGCAGCGGAGGGACAGGGATCTACGAGCAGTACTTC.

This clone showed up just a few times. The rearrangement joins TRBV18 to TRBJ1-1, with 7 bases that match TRBD1. CDR3 length equals 13 residues. The trim removed 3 bases at V and 4 bases at J, leaving 2 bases unmatched. Germline CDR1 KGHSH, CDR2 LQKENI. The CDR3 bases are TGTGCCAGCTCACCGGGACAGACCACTGAAGCTTTCTTT. This translates into CASSPGQTTEAFF.

V and J are TRBV5-6 and TRBJ2-1; D possibly corresponds to TRBD1 (6 bases). This CDR3 contains 15 residues. Germline CDR1 and CDR2: SGHDT and YYEEEE. V gave up 0 bases and J gave up 3 bases, with 10 bases separating them. The chain's CDR3 is CASSLAGHHYNEQFF. In nucleotides, the CDR3 is TGTGCCAGCAGCTTGGCGGGACATCACTACAATGAGCAGTTCTTC.

This chain links TRBV7-9 with TRBJ1-1; D is unresolved. CDR1 is SEHNR and CDR2 is FQNEAQ in the germline V gene (reference sequence). This CDR3 has 13 amino acids. Trimming stripped 5 bases from V and 0 bases from J, with 7 bases between. CDR3 sequence: CASSPMVNTEAFF. The CDR3 DNA reads as TGTGCCAGCAGCCCGATGGTGAACACTGAAGCTTTCTTT.

V is TRBV14 and J is TRBJ2-7; the D is unclear. CDR3 length: 13 amino acids. Germline CDR1 SGHDN, CDR2 FVKESK. Trimming cost V 3 bases and J 6 bases, with 12 bases left between them. The CDR3 sequence is CASSQRHGFEQYF. The CDR3 nucleotides read TGTGCCAGCAGCCAGAGACACGGTTTCGAGCAGTACTTC.

As DNA, the CDR3 is TGTGCCAGCAGCCAAGTGTCGTGGGGTGGGGAAAAACTGTTTTTT. This sequence encodes CASSQVSWGGEKLFF. The rearrangement links TRBV14 to TRBJ1-4; D is unclear. Trimming shortened V by 1 base and J by 8 bases, and 14 bases separated the two germline ends. CDR1 SGHDN and CDR2 FVKESK come from the germline V gene. This CDR3 is built from 15 residues.

This chain joins TRBV5-1 and TRBJ1-5; a possible D gene is TRBD1 (5 bases). Deletions cut 4 bases from V and 6 bases from J, with 17 bases between. The CDR3 loop spans 15 amino acids. Per germline, CDR1 SGHRS and CDR2 YFSETQ. The CDR3 loop is CASSPLQGPGQPQHF. Written as DNA, the CDR3 is TGCGCCAGCAGCCCCCTTCAGGGACCGGGTCAGCCCCAGCATTTT.

The V call is TRBV20-1, the J call TRBJ2-7; D is unclear. V lost 6 bases and J lost 1, with 4 bases in between. CDR3 size: 10 residues. Germline CDR1 is DFQATT and CDR2 is SNEGSKA (reference sequence). Written as DNA, the CDR3 is TGCAGTGCGGGATCCTACGAGCAGTACTTC. Amino acid sequence: CSAGSYEQYF.

The rearrangement uses TRBV15 and TRBJ1-2; a weak D match, TRBD1 (6 bases). Trimming pared 6 bases from V and 8 bases from J, leaving 22 bases between. CDR3 length equals 15 residues. The germline V gene has CDR1 LNHNV and CDR2 YYDKDF (reference sequence). CDR3 sequence: CATRPVGGEYQGYTF. CDR3 bases: TGTGCCACCAGGCCCGTTGGGGGCGAGTATCAAGGCTACACCTTC.

A few counts support this clone. The rearrangement uses TRBV3-1 (or the pseudogene TRBV3-2) and TRBJ1-6, with D possibly matching TRBD1 (5 bases). V was trimmed by 2 bases and J by 4 bases, leaving 6 bases between them. From germline, CDR1 is LGHDT and CDR2 YNNKEL (reference sequence). The length of the CDR3 is 14 residues. CDR3 in amino acids: CASSQQGYNSPLHF. CDR3 nucleotides: TGTGCCAGCAGCCAACAGGGATATAATTCACCCCTCCACTTT.